This is a list of T cell receptor beta chains from one sample in a study of cytomegalovirus exposure and HLA in healthy donors. Sequenced by immunoSEQ multiplex PCR; TCRdb stores in-frame clones only, minus some. The sample shows more than 150,000 clones, approximately 84% of them seen only once. The specimen sequenced was PBMCs. These receptor sequences come from a woman aged 18-29 years in good health and CMV-seropositive. The CDR3 runs from the conserved cysteine through the conserved F or W. Each record gives: D gene, V gene, CDR3 protein. D genes are given only for firm matches.

>NA|TRBV9
CASGSTGSTNEKLFF
>NA|TRBV11-1
CASSPMGGETQYF
>TRBD2|TRBV7-9
CASSYETSGNYEQYF
>TRBD2|TRBV10-3
CAISDSGGPSFDNEQFF
>TRBD2|TRBV2
CASSGDGLAGMSSYEQYF
>TRBD2|TRBV29-1
CSVGLLAGNEQFF
>TRBD1|TRBV5-1
CASRTGGTDTQYF
>NA|TRBV2
CASSAGSNYGYTF
>NA|TRBV7-7
CASSLQEFYEQYF
>TRBD1|TRBV6-1
CASSDDRVSWNEQFF
>NA|TRBV5-1
CASSPQSGAGELFF
>TRBD2|TRBV27
CASTSTKLGTSGYEQYF
>TRBD2|TRBV27
CASSSPMRGAYTGELFF
>TRBD2|TRBV4-2
CASSRSGLPGDVYEQYF
>TRBD2|TRBV11-2
CASSPQTGTSGTGELFF
>TRBD1|TRBV6-1
CASSEKGQGWYEQYF
>NA|TRBV6-5
CASSYLSQEPYEQYF
>NA|TRBV18
CASSLSDSGYGYTF
>NA|TRBV6-1
CASNGEHQPQHF
>NA|TRBV2
CASVAAGAFF
>TRBD2|TRBV10-3
CAISSGGGDNEQFF
>NA|TRBV19
CASKHQAADNEQFF
>TRBD1|TRBV7-9
CASSRDRMNTEAFF
>TRBD1|TRBV9
CASSAGQGDQETQYF
>TRBD1|TRBV6-1
CASLGTDYEQYF
>NA|TRBV29-1
CSGQTGGLAFF
>TRBD1|TRBV5-4
CASSWGQGANGYTF
>NA|TRBV5-1
CASSSLIDTDTQYF
>NA|TRBV7-6
CASSSDSYPNEQFF
>TRBD2|TRBV6-1
CASSVSGATGGETQYF
>TRBD1|TRBV5-6
CASSFVRGRGQGRTEAFF
>NA|TRBV7-3
CASSPRPSSYEQYF
>NA|TRBV5-6
CASSLWGLVSYEQYF
>NA|TRBV5-6
CASSLAGGTDTQYF
>NA|TRBV5-1
CASSLAGYGSGYTF
>TRBD2|TRBV29-1
CSVGLGTSGGGELFF
>NA|TRBV28
CASSFGDTNQPQHF
>NA|TRBV7-3
CASSLQGPDYGYTF